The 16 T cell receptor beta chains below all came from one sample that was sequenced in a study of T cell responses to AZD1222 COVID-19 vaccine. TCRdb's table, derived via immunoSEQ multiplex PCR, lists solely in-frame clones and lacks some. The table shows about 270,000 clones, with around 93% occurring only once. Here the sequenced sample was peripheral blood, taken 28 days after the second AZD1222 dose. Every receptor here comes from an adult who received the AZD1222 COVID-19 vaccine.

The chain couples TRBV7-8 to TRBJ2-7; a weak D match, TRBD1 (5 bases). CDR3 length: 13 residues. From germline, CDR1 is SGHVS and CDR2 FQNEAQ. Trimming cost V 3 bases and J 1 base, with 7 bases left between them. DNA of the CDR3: TGTGCCAGCAGCTTCCAGGGATCCTACGAGCAGTACTTC. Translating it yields CASSFQGSYEQYF.

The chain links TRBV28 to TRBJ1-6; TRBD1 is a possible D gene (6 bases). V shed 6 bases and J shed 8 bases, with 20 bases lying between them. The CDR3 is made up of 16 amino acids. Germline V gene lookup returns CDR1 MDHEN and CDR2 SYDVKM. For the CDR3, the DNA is TGTGCCAGCAGCCCCCTCGGCAGGGGCACTGATTCACCCCTCCACTTT. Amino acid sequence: CASSPLGRGTDSPLHF.

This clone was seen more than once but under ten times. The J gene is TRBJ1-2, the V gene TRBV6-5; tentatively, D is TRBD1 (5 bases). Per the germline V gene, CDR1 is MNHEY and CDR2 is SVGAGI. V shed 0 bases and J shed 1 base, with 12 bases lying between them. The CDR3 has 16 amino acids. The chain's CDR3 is CASSYSKPGLNYGYTF. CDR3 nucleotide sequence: TGTGCCAGCAGTTACTCGAAACCAGGGCTTAACTATGGCTACACCTTC.

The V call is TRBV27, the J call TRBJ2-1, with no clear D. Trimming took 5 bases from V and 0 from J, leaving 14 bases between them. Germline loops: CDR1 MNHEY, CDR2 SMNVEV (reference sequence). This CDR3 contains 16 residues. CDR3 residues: CASSPLDMSSYNEQFF. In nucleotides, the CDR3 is TGTGCCAGCAGTCCTCTCGACATGAGCTCCTACAATGAGCAGTTCTTC.

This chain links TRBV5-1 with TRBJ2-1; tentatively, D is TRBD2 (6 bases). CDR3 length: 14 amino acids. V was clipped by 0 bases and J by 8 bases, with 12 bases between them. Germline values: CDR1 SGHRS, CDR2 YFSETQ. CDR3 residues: CASSLGQASDEQFF. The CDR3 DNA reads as TGCGCCAGCAGCTTGGGGCAGGCTAGCGATGAGCAGTTCTTC.

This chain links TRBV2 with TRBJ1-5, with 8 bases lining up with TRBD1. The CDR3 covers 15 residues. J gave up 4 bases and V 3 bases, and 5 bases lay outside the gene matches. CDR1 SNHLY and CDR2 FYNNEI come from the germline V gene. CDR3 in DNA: TGTGCCAGCAGTGACAGGGGGCGAGGGAATCAGCCCCAGCATTTT. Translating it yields CASSDRGRGNQPQHF.

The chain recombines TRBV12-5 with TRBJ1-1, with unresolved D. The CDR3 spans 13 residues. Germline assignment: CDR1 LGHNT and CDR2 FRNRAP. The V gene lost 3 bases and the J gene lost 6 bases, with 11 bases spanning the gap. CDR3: CASGFNSRSEAFF. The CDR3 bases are TGTGCTAGTGGTTTCAATTCGCGTTCTGAAGCTTTCTTT. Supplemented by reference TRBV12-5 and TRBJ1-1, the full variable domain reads DARVTQTPRHKVTEMGQEVTMRCQPILGHNTVFWYRQTMMQGLELLAYFRNRAPLDDSGMPKDRFSAEMPDATLATLKIQPSEPRDSAVYFCASGFNSRSEAFFGQGTRLTVV.

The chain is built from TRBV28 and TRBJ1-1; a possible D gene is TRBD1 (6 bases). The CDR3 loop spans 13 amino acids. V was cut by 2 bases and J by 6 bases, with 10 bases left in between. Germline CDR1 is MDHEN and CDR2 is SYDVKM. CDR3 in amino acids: CASSLREGAEAFF. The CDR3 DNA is TGTGCCAGCAGTTTAAGGGAGGGGGCTGAAGCTTTCTTT.

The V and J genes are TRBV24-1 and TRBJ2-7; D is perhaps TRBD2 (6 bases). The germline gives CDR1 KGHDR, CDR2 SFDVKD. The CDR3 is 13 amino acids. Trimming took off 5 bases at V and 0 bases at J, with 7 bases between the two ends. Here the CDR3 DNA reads TGTGCCACCAGTGGCGGGACCTCCTACGAGCAGTACTTC. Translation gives CATSGGTSYEQYF.

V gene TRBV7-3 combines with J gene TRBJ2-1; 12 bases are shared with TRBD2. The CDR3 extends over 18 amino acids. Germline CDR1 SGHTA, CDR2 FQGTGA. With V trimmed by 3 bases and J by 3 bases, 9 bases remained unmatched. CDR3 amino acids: CASSLGTSGPFSYNEQFF. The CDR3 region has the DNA TGTGCCAGCAGCTTGGGGACTAGCGGGCCCTTTAGCTACAATGAGCAGTTCTTC.

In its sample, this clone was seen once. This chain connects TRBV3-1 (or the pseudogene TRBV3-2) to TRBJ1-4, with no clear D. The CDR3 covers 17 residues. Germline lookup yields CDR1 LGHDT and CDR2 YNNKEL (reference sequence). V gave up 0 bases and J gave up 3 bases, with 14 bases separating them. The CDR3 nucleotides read TGTGCCAGCAGCCAAGATCGGGCAGTTACTTCTAATGAAAAACTGTTTTTT. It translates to CASSQDRAVTSNEKLFF.

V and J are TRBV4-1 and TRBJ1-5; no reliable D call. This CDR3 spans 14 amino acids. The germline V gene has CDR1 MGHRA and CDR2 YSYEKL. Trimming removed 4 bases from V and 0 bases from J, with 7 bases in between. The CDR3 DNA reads TGCGCCAGCAGCCCGAGGTCTAGCAATCAGCCCCAGCATTTT. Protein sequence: CASSPRSSNQPQHF.

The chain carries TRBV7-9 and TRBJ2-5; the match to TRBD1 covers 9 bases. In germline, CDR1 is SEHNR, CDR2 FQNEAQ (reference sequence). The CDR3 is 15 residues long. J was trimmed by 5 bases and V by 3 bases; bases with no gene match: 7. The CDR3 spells CASSFFTGGEETQYF. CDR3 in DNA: TGTGCCAGCAGCTTCTTCACAGGGGGCGAGGAGACCCAGTACTTC.

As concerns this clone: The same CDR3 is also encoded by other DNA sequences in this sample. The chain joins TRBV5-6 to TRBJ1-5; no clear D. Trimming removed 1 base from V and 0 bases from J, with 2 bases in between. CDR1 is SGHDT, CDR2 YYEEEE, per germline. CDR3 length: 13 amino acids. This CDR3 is CASSLYSNQPQHF. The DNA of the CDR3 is TGTGCCAGCAGCTTGTATAGCAATCAGCCCCAGCATTTT.

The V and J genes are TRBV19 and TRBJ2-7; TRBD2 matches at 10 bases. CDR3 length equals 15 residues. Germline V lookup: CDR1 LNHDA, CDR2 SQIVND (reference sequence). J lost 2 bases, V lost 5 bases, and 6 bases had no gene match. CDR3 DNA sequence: TGTGCCAGTAGTTTCCTAGCGGGGGACGCCTACGAGCAGTACTTC. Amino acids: CASSFLAGDAYEQYF.

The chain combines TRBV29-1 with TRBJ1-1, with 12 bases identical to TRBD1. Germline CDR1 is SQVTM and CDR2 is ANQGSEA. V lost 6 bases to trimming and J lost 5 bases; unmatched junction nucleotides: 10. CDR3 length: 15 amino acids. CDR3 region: CSVSRDRGPYTEAFF. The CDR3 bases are TGCAGCGTGTCCCGGGACAGGGGGCCGTATACTGAAGCTTTCTTT. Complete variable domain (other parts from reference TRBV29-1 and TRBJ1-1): SAVISQKPSRDICQRGTSLTIQCQVDSQVTMMFWYRQQPGQSLTLIATANQGSEATYESGFVIDKFPISRPNLTFSTLTVSNMSPEDSSIYLCSVSRDRGPYTEAFFGQGTRLTVV.